This paragraph covers one T cell receptor (beta chain) sequence. Its target is not known. This CDR3 has 12 amino acids. Germline CDR1 is MRHNA and CDR2 is SNTAGT. V lost 6 bases to trimming and J lost 5 bases, with 9 bases between them. The sample comes from a study of a mutant IDH1 vaccine in newly diagnosed glioma. Study details: Vaccinations were initiated 4-6 weeks following radiotherapy alone, or were given together with temozolomide cycles. Treatment recipients were approximately 62% male and around 38% female, and their mean age was 40.4 years.

Time point defined: week 23, last vaccination. In the vaccine, a single dose held 300 ug of the mutant IDH1 20-mer peptide, along with topical imiquimod. Each donor presented with a new WHO grade 3 or 4 astrocytoma that tested IDH1-mutant and showed ATRX loss. Data came from immunoSEQ multiplex PCR; TCRdb stores just in-frame clones and leaves some out. The sample holds 20,000 to 25,000 clones, around 80% seen once. The input for sequencing was PBMCs, taken from a glioma patient whose treatment included an IDH1 peptide vaccine. The chain uses TRBV6-4 and TRBJ2-3; D might be TRBD1 (5 bases). The TCR comes from a young man with glioma. The chain's CDR3 is CASSEGEDTQYF. The CDR3 nucleotides are TGTGCCAGCAGCGAAGGGGAAGATACGCAGTATTTT.